This T cell receptor beta chain was captured in a study of blood T cell repertoires in COVID-19. Study details: Some COVID-19 samples were acute and others convalescent; all came from the United States, Italy and Spain. T cells, B-cell-depleted T cells, or PBMCs provided the cDNA or gDNA that served as material.

The authors' processing: Amplification of reference gene primers was used by the study to estimate nucleated cell counts. Repertoires were generated with immunoSEQ multiplex PCR, while TCRdb's copy carries only in-frame clones and drops some. V and J calls and clone size are given by that table; D and trimming were obtained from the DNA. The repertoire has 90,000 to 100,000 clones, roughly 89% of them found once; the top ten carry 2%. After removal of 4 bases from V and 4 bases from J, the junction contained 5 bases not matched to a gene. The CDR3 contains 15 residues. Germline-derived CDR1 and CDR2 are MNHNY and SVGAGI (reference sequence).

Sequencing used peripheral blood. The sequence was obtained from a man in his 70s with active or convalescent COVID-19. The chain combines TRBV6-6 with TRBJ2-2, with 8 bases that match TRBD2. CDR3 coding DNA: TGTGCCAGCAGTTGGCTAGCGGGTGGCACCGGGGAGCTGTTTTTT. Residues: CASSWLAGGTGELFF.